The clone carrying this T cell receptor (beta chain) was observed a single time. Germline CDR1 reads SEHNR; CDR2 reads FQNEAQ (reference sequence). The CDR3 spans 11 residues. The V gene lost 5 bases and the J gene lost 3 bases, with 4 bases spanning the gap. Using immunoSEQ multiplex PCR, the repertoire was profiled, and TCRdb retains in-frame clones only, with some absent. The table shows more than 55,000 clones, with 88% occurring only once. This sample was taken from a study of OX40 agonist ivuxolimab in advanced cancers. The chain joins TRBV7-9 to TRBJ1-2; D unclear. This receptor was identified in an adult with an advanced solid tumor such as melanoma, head and neck, liver or kidney cancer. Here the sequenced sample was CD4+ or CD8+ T cells sorted from blood, taken in a trial of the OX40 agonist ivuxolimab. CDR3 bases: TGTGCCAGCAGCCCCGACTATGGCTACACCTTC. This gives the protein CASSPDYGYTF.